This TCR beta chain was sequenced for a study of blood T cell repertoires in COVID-19. This CDR3 spans 15 amino acids. V was shortened by 6 bases and J by 10 bases, with 24 bases between the two germline ends. The germline CDR1 and CDR2 sequences are MNHEY and SVGAGI. This clone was detected once. Some clones are missing from TCRdb's copy, which holds only in-frame ones; the method was immunoSEQ multiplex PCR. The repertoire has around 160,000 clones, around nine tenths of them found once; the top ten carry approximately 10%. The chain uses TRBV6-5 and TRBJ1-1; D perhaps matches TRBD1 (6 bases). The sequenced sample consisted of peripheral blood. This sequence originates from a woman between 70 and 85 years old with COVID-19, enrolled during active disease. In nucleotides, the CDR3 is TGTGCCAGCAGACGAACTCGCGGGGGGGCGGCGAGAGCTTTCTTT. As protein: CASRRTRGGAARAFF.